A selection of T cell receptor beta chains follows, all from one sample in a study of blood T cell repertoires in COVID-19. Clones were read by immunoSEQ multiplex PCR, and TCRdb kept only the in-frame ones, dropping some. This table holds around 140,000 clones, around 89% found once. Sequenced sample: peripheral blood. The origin of the receptors is a man between 60 and 75 years old with active or convalescent COVID-19. The CDR3 runs from the conserved cysteine through the conserved F or W. A D gene is named only where the DNA matches it firmly. The size of a clone is reported for some rows only, either as once, few or many, or as a class for expanded clones.

>-|TRBJ1-5|TRBV5-6|-
CASSPAGVNQPQHF
TGTGCCAGCAGCCCCGCGGGGGTTAATCAGCCCCAGCATTTT
>TRBD1|TRBJ1-1|TRBV10-1|-
CAIVRGPEAFF
TGCGCCATAGTTAGGGGGCCTGAAGCTTTCTTT
>-|TRBJ2-1|TRBV7-2|-
CAGTAGVSSYNEQFF
TGTGCGGGGACAGCGGGGGTGAGCTCCTACAATGAGCAGTTCTTC
>TRBD1|TRBJ1-5|TRBV5-5|-
CASSLETGVYQPQHF
TGTGCCAGCAGCTTGGAGACAGGGGTATACCAGCCCCAGCATTTT
>TRBD1|TRBJ2-1|TRBV5-1|-
CASSFDQGQGDNEQFF
TGCGCCAGCAGCTTTGATCAGGGACAGGGGGACAATGAGCAGTTCTTC
>-|TRBJ2-5|TRBV30|-
CALVGRGSETQYF
TGTGCCCTCGTGGGGCGTGGGTCAGAGACCCAGTACTTC
>-|TRBJ1-4|TRBV28|-
CASSFLQATNEKLFF
TGTGCCAGCAGTTTCCTACAGGCAACTAATGAAAAACTGTTTTTT
>-|TRBJ1-2|TRBV18|-
CASSLSTNYGYTF
TGTGCCAGCTCACTGAGCACCAACTATGGCTACACCTTC
>-|TRBJ1-1|TRBV18|-
CASSQAGDTEAFF
TGTGCCAGCTCCCAGGCCGGGGACACTGAAGCTTTCTTT
>-|TRBJ1-1|TRBV28|-
CASSFPTGGGTEAFF
TGTGCCAGCAGTTTTCCAACGGGAGGGGGCACTGAAGCTTTCTTT
>TRBD1|TRBJ1-4|TRBV2|-
CASTGTVVNEKLFF
TGTGCCAGCACGGGGACAGTAGTTAATGAAAAACTGTTTTTT
>-|TRBJ2-7|TRBV6-5|-
CATEDSVNSYEQYF
TGTGCCACGGAGGACAGTGTAAACTCCTACGAGCAGTACTTC
>TRBD2|TRBJ2-2|TRBV10-2|-
CATFGGGTGELFF
TGCGCCACATTCGGGGGGGGCACCGGGGAGCTGTTTTTT
>-|TRBJ2-7|TRBV7-6|-
CASSFGQTTEQYF
TGTGCCAGCAGCTTTGGTCAGACTACCGAGCAGTACTTC
>-|TRBJ1-5|TRBV24-1|-
CATSDSPQGRAAQPQHF
TGTGCCACCAGTGATAGCCCACAGGGAAGAGCGGCTCAGCCCCAGCATTTT
>TRBD1|TRBJ2-7|TRBV3-1/TRBV3-2|few
CASSRQGANEQYF
TGTGCCAGCAGCCGACAGGGGGCAAACGAGCAGTACTTC
>-|TRBJ1-1|TRBV28|few
CATVLNTEAFF
TGTGCCACCGTCCTGAACACTGAAGCTTTCTTT
>-|TRBJ2-7|TRBV6-1|-
CASSDLHEQYF
TGTGCCAGCAGTGACCTCCACGAGCAGTACTTC
>-|TRBJ1-3|TRBV2|-
CASSEAVGNTIYF
TGTGCCAGCAGTGAGGCAGTTGGAAACACCATATATTTT
>-|TRBJ2-5|TRBV7-9|-
CASSSDRQVETQYF
TGTGCCAGCAGCTCCGACAGGCAAGTGGAGACCCAGTACTTC
>-|TRBJ2-2|TRBV7-9|-
CASSASAREDTGELFF
TGTGCCAGCAGCGCATCTGCCAGGGAGGACACCGGGGAGCTGTTTTTT
>-|TRBJ1-1|TRBV7-2|-
CASSLVTALNTEAFF
TGTGCCAGCAGCTTAGTAACAGCCCTAAACACTGAAGCTTTCTTT
>TRBD2|TRBJ2-7|TRBV20-1|-
CSASPGLEYEQYF
TGCAGTGCTAGTCCGGGACTAGAATACGAGCAGTACTTC
>-|TRBJ2-2|TRBV7-3|-
CASSREVGELFF
TGTGCCAGCAGCAGGGAGGTCGGGGAGCTGTTTTTT
>TRBD1|TRBJ1-1|TRBV30|-
CALDRRDRGHTEAFF
TGTGCCCTGGATCGGCGGGACAGGGGACACACTGAAGCTTTCTTT
>TRBD2|TRBJ2-2|TRBV5-1|once
CASSAGLAGGANTGELFF
TGCGCCAGCAGTGCTGGACTAGCGGGGGGTGCGAACACCGGGGAGCTGTTTTTT
>TRBD1|TRBJ2-7|TRBV28|-
CASSSPLGQGVEQYF
TGTGCCAGCAGTTCCCCACTCGGACAGGGAGTAGAGCAGTACTTC
>TRBD1|TRBJ1-2|TRBV5-1|-
CATSTGGRGYTF
TGCGCCACATCCACAGGGGGCCGGGGCTACACCTTC